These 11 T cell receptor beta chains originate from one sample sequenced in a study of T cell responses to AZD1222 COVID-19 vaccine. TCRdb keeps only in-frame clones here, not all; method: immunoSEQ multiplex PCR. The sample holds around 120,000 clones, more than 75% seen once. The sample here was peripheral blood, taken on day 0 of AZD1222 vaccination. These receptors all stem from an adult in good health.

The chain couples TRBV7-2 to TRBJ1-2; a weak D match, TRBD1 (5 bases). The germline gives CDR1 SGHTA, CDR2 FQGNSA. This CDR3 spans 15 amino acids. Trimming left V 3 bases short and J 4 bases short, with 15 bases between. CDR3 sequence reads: CASSFPGVGGYGYTF. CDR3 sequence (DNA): TGTGCCAGCAGCTTTCCTGGGGTCGGGGGCTATGGCTACACCTTC.

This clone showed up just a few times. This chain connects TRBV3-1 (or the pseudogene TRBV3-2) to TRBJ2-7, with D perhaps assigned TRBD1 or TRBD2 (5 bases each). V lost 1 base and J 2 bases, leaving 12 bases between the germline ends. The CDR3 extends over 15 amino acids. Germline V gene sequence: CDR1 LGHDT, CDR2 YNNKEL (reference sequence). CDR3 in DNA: TGTGCCAGCAGCCAAGCGGGGACGGGAACCTACGAGCAGTACTTC. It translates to CASSQAGTGTYEQYF.

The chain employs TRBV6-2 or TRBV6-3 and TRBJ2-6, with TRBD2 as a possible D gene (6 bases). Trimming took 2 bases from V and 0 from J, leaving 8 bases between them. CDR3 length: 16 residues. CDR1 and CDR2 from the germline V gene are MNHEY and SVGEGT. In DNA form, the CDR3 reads TGTGCCAGCAGTTACGGAGGGGCCTCTGGGGCCAACGTCCTGACTTTC. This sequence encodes CASSYGGASGANVLTF.

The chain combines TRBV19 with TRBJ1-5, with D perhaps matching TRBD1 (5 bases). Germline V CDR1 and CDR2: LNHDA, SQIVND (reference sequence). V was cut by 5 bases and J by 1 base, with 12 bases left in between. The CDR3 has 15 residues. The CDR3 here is CASSGTGRSNQPQHF. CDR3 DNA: TGTGCCAGTAGTGGCACAGGTAGGAGCAATCAGCCCCAGCATTTT.

The CDR3 DNA is TGTGCCAGCAGTCCCGGGGAAAAACTGTTTTTT. This sequence encodes CASSPGEKLFF. The chain combines TRBV28 with TRBJ1-4; no clear D. Trimming cost V 5 bases and J 8 bases, with 6 bases left between them. Germline V gene lookup returns CDR1 MDHEN and CDR2 SYDVKM. The CDR3 is 11 residues long.

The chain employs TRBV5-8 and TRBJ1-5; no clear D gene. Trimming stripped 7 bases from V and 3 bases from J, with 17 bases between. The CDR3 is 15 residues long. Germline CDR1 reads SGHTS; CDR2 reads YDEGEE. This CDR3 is CASPLGRGINQPQHF. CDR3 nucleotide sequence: TGTGCCAGCCCGTTGGGCCGGGGTATCAATCAGCCCCAGCATTTT.

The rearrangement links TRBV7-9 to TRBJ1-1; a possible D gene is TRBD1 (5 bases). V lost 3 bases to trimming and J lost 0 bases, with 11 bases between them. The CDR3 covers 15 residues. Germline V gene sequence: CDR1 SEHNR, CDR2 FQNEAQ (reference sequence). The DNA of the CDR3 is TGTGCCAGCAGCTTCCAGGGCCCGATGAACACTGAAGCTTTCTTT. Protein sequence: CASSFQGPMNTEAFF.

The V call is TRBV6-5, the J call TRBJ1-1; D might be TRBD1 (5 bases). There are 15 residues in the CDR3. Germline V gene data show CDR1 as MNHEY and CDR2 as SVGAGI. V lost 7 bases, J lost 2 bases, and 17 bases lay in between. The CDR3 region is CASTPEEGKNTEAFF. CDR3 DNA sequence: TGTGCCAGCACCCCAGAGGAGGGGAAAAACACTGAAGCTTTCTTT.

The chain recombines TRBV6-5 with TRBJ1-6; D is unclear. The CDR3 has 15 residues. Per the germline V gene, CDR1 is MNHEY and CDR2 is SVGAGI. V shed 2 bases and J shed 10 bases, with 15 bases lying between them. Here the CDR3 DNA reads TGTGCCAGCAGTTACGGAGGGTCACATCTCTCACCCCTCCACTTT. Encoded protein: CASSYGGSHLSPLHF.

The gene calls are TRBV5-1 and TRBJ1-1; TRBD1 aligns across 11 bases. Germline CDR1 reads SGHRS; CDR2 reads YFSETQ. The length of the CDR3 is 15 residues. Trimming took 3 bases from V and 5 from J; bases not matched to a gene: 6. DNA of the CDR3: TGCGCCAGCAGCTACGGACAGGGGGCGAGGACTGAAGCTTTCTTT. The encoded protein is CASSYGQGARTEAFF.

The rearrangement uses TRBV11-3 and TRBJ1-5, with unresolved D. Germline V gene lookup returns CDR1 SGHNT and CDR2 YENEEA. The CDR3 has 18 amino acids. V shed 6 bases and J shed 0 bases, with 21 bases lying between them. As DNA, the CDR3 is TGTGCCAGCAGATGCGGCCCCACGAGATTATATAGCAATCAGCCCCAGCATTTT. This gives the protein CASRCGPTRLYSNQPQHF.